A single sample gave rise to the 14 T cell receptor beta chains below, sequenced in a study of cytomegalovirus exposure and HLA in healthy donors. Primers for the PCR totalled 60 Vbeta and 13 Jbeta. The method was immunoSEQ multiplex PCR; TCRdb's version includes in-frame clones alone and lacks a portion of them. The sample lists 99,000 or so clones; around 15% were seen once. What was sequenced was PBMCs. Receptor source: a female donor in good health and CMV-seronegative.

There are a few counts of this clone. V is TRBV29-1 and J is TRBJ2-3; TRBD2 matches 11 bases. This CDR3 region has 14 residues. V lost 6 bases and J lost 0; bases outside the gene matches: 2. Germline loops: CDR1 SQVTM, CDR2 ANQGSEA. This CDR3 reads CSVASGRSTDTQYF. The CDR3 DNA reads TGCAGCGTAGCTAGCGGGAGGAGCACAGATACGCAGTATTTT.

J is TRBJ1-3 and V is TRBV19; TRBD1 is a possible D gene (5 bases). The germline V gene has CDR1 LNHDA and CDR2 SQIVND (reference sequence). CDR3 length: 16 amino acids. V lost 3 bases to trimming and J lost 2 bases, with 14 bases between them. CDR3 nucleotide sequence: TGTGCCAGTAGTATCCGCCGACAGTCAGCTGGAAACACCATATATTTT. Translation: CASSIRRQSAGNTIYF.

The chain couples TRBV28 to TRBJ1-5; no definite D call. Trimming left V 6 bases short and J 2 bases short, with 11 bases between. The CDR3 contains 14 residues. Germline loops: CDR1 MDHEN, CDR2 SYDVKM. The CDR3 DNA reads TGTGCCAGCAGCCCAGAAGTCGGCAATCAGCCCCAGCATTTT. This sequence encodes CASSPEVGNQPQHF.

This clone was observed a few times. CDR3 nucleotide sequence: TGTGCCAGCAGCCCCAGGGACAGCTGGAATTCACCCCTCCACTTT. It yields the protein CASSPRDSWNSPLHF. V usage is TRBV14 and J usage is TRBJ1-6; 7 bases align to TRBD1. This CDR3 contains 15 residues. In germline, CDR1 is SGHDN, CDR2 FVKESK. With V trimmed by 4 bases and J by 7 bases, 7 bases remained unmatched.

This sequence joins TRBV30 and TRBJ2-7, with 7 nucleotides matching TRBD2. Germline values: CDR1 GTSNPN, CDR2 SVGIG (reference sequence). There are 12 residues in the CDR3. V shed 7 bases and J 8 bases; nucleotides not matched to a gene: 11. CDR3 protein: CASGLNTAQQYF. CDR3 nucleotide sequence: TGTGCCTCGGGACTAAACACGGCGCAGCAGTACTTC.

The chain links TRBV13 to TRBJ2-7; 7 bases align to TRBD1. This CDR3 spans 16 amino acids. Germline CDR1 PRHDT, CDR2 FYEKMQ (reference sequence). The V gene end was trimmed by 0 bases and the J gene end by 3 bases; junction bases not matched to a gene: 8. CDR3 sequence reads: CASSLGRRQGFYEQYF. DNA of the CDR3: TGTGCCAGCAGCTTAGGGCGGAGACAGGGCTTCTACGAGCAGTACTTC.

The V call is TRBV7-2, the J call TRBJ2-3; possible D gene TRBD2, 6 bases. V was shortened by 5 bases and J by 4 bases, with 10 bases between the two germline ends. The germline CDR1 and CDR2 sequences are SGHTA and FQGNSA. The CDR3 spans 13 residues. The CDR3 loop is CASSLTRADTQYF. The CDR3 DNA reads TGTGCCAGCAGCCTGACTAGAGCAGATACGCAGTATTTT.

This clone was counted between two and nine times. The CDR3 DNA reads as TGTGCCAGCAGTGGGACACCGCCTAATAATGAAAAACTGTTTTTT. Its translation: CASSGTPPNNEKLFF. This chain connects TRBV6-1 to TRBJ1-4; TRBD1 is a possible D gene (5 bases). With 4 bases removed from V and 4 bases from J, the gap between germline ends came to 13 bases. The CDR3 contains 15 residues. Germline V gene data show CDR1 as MNHNS and CDR2 as SASEGT.

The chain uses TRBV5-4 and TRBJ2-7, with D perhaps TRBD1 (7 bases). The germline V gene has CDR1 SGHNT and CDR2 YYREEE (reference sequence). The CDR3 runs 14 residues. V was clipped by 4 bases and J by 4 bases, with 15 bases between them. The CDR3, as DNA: TGTGCCAGCAGCCGACAGGGAGGTTCTTACGAGCAGTACTTC. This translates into CASSRQGGSYEQYF.

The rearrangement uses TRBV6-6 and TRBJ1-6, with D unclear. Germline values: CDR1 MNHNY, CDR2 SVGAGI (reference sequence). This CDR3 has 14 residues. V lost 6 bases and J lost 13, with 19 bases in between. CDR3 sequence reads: CASSPSGPFSPLHF. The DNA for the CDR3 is TGTGCCAGCAGCCCTTCTGGGCCATTTTCGCCCCTCCACTTT.

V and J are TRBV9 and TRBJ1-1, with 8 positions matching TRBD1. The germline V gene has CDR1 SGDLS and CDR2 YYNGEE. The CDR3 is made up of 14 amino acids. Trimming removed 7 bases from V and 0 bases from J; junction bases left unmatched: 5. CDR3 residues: CASGQGVMNTEAFF. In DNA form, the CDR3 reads TGTGCCAGCGGACAGGGAGTTATGAACACTGAAGCTTTCTTT.

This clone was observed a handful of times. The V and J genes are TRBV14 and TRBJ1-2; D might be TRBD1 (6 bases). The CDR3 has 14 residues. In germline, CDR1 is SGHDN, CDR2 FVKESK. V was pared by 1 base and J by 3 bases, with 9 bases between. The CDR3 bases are TGTGCCAGCAGCCAAGGCACAGGGTACTATGGCTACACCTTC. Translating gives CASSQGTGYYGYTF.

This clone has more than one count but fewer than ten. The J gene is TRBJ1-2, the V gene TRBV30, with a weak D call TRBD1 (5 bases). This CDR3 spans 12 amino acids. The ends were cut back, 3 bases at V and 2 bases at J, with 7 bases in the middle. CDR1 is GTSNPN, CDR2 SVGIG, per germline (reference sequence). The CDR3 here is CAWSRQNYGYTF. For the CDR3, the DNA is TGTGCCTGGAGCAGACAGAACTATGGCTACACCTTC.

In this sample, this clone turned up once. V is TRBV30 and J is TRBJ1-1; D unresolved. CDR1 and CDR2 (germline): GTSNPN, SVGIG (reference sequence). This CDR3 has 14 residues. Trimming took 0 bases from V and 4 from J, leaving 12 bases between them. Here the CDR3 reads CAWSVSGWVTEAFF. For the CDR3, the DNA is TGTGCCTGGAGTGTATCGGGGTGGGTCACTGAAGCTTTCTTT.